A single T cell receptor beta chain is shown here with its context. A fixed DNA input of 350 ng was used per bulk PBMC sample. Clones were read by immunoSEQ multiplex PCR, and TCRdb kept only the in-frame ones, dropping some. The sample lists over 9,500 clones; 83% were seen once. Specified time point: pre-treatment baseline. One draw preceded checkpoint blockade; another followed its first cycle at week 3. Patients had no prior systemic cancer treatment, immunosuppressants or other active cancers. J gave up 14 bases and V 6 bases, and 19 bases lay outside the gene matches. The CDR3 covers 17 residues. CDR1 is MDHEN and CDR2 is SYDVKM in the germline V gene. The data originate from a study of blood T cell dynamics during melanoma immunotherapy.

The sample consisted of blood, taken from a patient treated with checkpoint blockade. The TCR was taken from a human donor with melanoma. This chain links TRBV28 with TRBJ2-5, with 15 bases identical to TRBD2. As DNA, the CDR3 is TGTGCCAGCAGACGAAGCGGACTAGCGGGGGGGCCAGCGCGTTTCTACTTC. It yields the protein CASRRSGLAGGPARFYF.